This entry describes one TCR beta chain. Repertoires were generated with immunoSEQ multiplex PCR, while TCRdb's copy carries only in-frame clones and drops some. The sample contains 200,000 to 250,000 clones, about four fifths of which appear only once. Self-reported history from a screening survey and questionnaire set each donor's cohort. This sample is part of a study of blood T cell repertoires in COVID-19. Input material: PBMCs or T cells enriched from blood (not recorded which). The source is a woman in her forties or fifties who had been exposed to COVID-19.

DNA of the CDR3: TGTGCCAGCGACCGGGACACCAATTCACCCCTCCACTTT. The encoded protein is CASDRDTNSPLHF. The genes are TRBV6-5 and TRBJ1-6; a possible D gene is TRBD1 (6 bases). The CDR3 covers 13 residues. Trimming cost V 8 bases and J 7 bases, with 12 bases left between them. The V gene's germline CDR1 is MNHEY and CDR2 SVGAGI.